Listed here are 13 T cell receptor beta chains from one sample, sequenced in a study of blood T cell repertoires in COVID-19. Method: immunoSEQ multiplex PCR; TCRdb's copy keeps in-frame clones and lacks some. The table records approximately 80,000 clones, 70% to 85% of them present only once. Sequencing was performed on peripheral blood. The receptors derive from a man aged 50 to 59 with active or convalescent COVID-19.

CDR3 region: CASRTGISGNTIYF. CDR3 DNA: TGTGCCAGCAGAACAGGGATCTCTGGAAACACCATATATTTT. The rearrangement joins TRBV6-5 to TRBJ1-3; weak D call: TRBD1 (6 bases). CDR3 length: 14 residues. CDR1 and CDR2 from the germline V gene are MNHEY and SVGAGI. Trimming removed 6 bases at V and 0 bases at J, with 9 bases between.

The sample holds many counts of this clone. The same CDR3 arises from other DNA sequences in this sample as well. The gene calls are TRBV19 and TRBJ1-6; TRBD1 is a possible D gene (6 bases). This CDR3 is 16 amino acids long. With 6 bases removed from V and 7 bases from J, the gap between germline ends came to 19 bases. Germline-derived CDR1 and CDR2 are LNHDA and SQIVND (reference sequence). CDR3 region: CASSFGGGGGNSPLHF. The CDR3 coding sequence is TGTGCCAGTAGCTTCGGCGGAGGGGGGGGGAATTCACCCCTCCACTTT.

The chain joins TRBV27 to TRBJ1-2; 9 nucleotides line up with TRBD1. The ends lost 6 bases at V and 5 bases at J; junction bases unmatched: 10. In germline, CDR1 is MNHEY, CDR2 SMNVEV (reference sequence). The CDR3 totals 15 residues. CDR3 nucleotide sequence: TGTGCCAGCAGACTTAACAGGGGGCGAGGGTATGGCTACACCTTC. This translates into CASRLNRGRGYGYTF.

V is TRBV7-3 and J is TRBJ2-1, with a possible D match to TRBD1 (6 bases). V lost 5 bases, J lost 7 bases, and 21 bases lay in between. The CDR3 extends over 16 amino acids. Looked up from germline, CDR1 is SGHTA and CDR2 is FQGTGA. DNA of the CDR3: TGTGCCAGCAGCACAGTGGTGGGGGCTAAACGTAATGAGCAGTTCTTC. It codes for CASSTVVGAKRNEQFF.

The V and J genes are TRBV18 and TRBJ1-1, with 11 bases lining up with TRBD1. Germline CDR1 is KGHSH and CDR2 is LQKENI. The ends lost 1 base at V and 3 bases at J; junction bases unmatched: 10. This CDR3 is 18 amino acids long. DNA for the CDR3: TGTGCCAGCTCACCACAAATACCGGGACAGGGGGGTCACACTGAAGCTTTCTTT. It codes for CASSPQIPGQGGHTEAFF. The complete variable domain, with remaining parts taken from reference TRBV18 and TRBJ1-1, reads NAGVMQNPRHLVRRRGQEARLRCSPMKGHSHVYWYRQLPEEGLKFMVYLQKENIIDESGMPKERFSAEFPKEGPSILRIQQVVRGDSAAYFCASSPQIPGQGGHTEAFFGQGTRLTVV.

CDR3 nucleotides: TGTGCCAGCAGCCCGGAAGGGGGTCGGACCGGGGAGCTGTTTTTT. Amino acids: CASSPEGGRTGELFF. The rearrangement uses TRBV5-4 and TRBJ2-2, with a possible D match to TRBD1 (6 bases). Trimming shortened V by 4 bases and J by 5 bases, and 15 bases separated the two germline ends. In germline, CDR1 is SGHNT, CDR2 YYREEE (reference sequence). CDR3 length equals 15 residues.

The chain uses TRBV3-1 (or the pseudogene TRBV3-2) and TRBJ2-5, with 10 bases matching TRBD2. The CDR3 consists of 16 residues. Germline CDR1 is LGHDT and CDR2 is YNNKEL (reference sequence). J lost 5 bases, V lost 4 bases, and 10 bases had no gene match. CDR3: CASSPQRGGNVETQYF. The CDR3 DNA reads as TGTGCCAGCAGCCCCCAGCGGGGGGGCAACGTGGAGACCCAGTACTTC.

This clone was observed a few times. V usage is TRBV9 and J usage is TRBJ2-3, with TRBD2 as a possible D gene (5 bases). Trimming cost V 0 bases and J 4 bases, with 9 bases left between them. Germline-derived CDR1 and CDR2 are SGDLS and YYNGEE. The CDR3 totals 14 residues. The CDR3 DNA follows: TGTGCCAGCAGCGTAGGGGGAGTATCAGATACGCAGTATTTT. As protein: CASSVGGVSDTQYF.

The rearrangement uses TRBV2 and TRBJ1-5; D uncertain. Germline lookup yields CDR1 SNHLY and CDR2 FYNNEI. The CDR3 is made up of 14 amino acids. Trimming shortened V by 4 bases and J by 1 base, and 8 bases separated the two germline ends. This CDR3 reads CASSGAQSNQPQHF. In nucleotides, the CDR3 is TGTGCCAGCAGTGGAGCCCAAAGCAATCAGCCCCAGCATTTT.

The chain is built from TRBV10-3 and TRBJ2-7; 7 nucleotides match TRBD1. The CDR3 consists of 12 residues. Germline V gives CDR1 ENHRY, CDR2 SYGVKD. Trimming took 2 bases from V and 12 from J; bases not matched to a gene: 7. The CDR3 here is CAISERTGGGYF. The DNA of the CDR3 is TGTGCCATCAGTGAGAGGACAGGCGGAGGGTACTTC.

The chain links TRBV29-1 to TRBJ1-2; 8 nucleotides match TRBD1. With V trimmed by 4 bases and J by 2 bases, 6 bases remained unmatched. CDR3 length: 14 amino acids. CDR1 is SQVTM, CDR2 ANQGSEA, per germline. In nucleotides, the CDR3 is TGCAGCGTTGGGGGACAGGAGCCCAACTATGGCTACACCTTC. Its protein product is CSVGGQEPNYGYTF.

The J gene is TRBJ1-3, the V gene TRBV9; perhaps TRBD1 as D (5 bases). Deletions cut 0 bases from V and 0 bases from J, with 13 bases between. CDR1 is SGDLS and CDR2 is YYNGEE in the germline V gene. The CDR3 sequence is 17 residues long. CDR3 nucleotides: TGTGCCAGCAGCGTAGGGGGTCAGGGCCACTCTGGAAACACCATATATTTT. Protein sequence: CASSVGGQGHSGNTIYF.

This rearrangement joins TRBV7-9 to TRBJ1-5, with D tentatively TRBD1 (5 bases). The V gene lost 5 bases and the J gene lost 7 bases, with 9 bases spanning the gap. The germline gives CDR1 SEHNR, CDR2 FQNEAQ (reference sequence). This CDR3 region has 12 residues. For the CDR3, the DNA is TGTGCCAGCAGCGCAGGGTGGCAGCCCCAGCATTTT. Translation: CASSAGWQPQHF.